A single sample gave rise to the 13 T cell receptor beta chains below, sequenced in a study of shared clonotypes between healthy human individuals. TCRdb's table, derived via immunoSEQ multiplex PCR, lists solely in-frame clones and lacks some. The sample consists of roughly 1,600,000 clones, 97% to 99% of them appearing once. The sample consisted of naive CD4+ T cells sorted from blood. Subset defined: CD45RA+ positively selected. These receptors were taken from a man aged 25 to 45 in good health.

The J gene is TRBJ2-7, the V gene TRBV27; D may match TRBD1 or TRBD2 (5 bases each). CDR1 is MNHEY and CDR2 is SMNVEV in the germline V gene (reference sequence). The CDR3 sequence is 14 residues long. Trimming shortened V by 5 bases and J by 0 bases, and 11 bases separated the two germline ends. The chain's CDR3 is CASSQGTPSYEQYF. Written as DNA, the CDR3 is TGTGCCAGCAGTCAAGGGACGCCCTCCTACGAGCAGTACTTC.

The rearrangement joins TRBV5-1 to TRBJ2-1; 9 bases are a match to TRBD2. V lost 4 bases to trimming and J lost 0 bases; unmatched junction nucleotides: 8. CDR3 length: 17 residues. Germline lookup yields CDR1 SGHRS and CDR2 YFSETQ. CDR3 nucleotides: TGCGCCAGCAGCGAACGACTAGCGGATTACTCCTACAATGAGCAGTTCTTC. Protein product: CASSERLADYSYNEQFF. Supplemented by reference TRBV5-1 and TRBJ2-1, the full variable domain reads KAGVTQTPRYLIKTRGQQVTLSCSPISGHRSVSWYQQTPGQGLQFLFEYFSETQRNKGNFPGRFSGRQFSNSRSEMNVSTLELGDSALYLCASSERLADYSYNEQFFGPGTRLTVL.

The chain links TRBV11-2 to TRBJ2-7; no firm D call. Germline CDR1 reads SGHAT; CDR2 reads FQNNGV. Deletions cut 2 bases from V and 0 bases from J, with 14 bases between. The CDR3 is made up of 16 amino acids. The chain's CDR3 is CASSLTETVSSYEQYF. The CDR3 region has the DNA TGTGCCAGCAGCTTAACCGAGACGGTGAGCTCCTACGAGCAGTACTTC.

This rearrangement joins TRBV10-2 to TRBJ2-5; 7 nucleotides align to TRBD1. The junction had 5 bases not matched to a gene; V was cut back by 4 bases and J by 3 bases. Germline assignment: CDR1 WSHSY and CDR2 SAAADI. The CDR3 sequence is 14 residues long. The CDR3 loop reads CASSVQTGEETQYF. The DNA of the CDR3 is TGCGCCAGCAGTGTGCAAACAGGGGAAGAGACCCAGTACTTC.

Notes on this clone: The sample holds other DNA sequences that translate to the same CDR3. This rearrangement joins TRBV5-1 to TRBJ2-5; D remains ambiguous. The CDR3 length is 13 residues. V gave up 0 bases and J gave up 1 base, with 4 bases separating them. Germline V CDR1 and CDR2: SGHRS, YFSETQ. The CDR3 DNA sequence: TGCGCCAGCAGCTTGGCGGTCCAAGAGACCCAGTACTTC. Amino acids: CASSLAVQETQYF.

Written as DNA, the CDR3 is TGTGCCAGCAGCTTGGACAGGACGATCTCTGGAAACACCATATATTTT. It encodes CASSLDRTISGNTIYF. The chain employs TRBV5-4 and TRBJ1-3; possibly TRBD1 for D (5 bases). Germline CDR1 SGHNT, CDR2 YYREEE (reference sequence). V was clipped by 0 bases and J by 0 bases, with 10 bases between them. CDR3 length equals 16 residues.

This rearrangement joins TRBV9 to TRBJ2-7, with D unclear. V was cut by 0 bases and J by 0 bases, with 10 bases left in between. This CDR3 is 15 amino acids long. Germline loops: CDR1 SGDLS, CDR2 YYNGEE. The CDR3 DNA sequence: TGTGCCAGCAGCGTAGGGGCGGAGCCCTCCTACGAGCAGTACTTC. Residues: CASSVGAEPSYEQYF.

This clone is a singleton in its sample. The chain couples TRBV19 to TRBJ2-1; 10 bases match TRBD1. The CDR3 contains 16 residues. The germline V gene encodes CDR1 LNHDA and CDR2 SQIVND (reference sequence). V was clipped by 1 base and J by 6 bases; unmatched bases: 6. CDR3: CASSIVRTGGRNEQFF. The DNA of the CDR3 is TGTGCCAGTAGTATAGTCCGGACAGGGGGACGCAATGAGCAGTTCTTC.

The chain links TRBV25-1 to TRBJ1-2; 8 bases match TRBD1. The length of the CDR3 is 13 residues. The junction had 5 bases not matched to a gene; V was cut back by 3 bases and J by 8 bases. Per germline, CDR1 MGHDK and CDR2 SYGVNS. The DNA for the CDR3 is TGTGCCAGCAGTGACCAGGGGGCGGAGGGCTACACCTTC. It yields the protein CASSDQGAEGYTF.

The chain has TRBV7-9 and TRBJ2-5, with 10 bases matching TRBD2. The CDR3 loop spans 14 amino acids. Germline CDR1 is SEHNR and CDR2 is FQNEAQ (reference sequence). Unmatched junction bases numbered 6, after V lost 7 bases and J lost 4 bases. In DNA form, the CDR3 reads TGTGCCAGCAACCGGCTAGCGGGAGTAGAGACCCAGTACTTC. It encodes CASNRLAGVETQYF. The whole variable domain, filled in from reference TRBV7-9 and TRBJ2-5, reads DTGVSQNPRHKITKRGQNVTFRCDPISEHNRLYWYRQTLGQGPEFLTYFQNEAQLEKSRLLSDRFSAERPKGSFSTLEIQRTEQGDSAMYLCASNRLAGVETQYFGPGTRLLVL.

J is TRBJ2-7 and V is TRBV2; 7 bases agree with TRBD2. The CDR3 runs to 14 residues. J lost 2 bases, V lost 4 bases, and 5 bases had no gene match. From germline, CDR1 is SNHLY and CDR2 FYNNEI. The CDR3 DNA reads TGTGCCAGCAGTGCGGAAGCGGGGACCTACGAGCAGTACTTC. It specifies CASSAEAGTYEQYF.

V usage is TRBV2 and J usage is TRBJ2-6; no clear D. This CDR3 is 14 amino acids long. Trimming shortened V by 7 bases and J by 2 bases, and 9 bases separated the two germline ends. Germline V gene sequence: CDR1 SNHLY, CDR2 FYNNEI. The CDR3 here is CASKLTAGANVLTF. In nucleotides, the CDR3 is TGTGCCAGCAAGTTAACGGCTGGGGCCAACGTCCTGACTTTC.

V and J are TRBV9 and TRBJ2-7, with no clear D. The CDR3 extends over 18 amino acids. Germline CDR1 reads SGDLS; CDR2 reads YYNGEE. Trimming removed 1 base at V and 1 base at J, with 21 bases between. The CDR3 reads CASSVFVSEKAKSYEQYF. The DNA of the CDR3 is TGTGCCAGCAGCGTATTTGTCAGCGAAAAGGCTAAATCCTACGAGCAGTACTTC.